Below, one T cell receptor (beta chain) is given with its context. At one end the junction does not follow the germline gene, possibly because of a read error. Germline V lookup: CDR1 LGHNA, CDR2 YSLEER. The CDR3 is made up of 13 amino acids. Sequenced by immunoSEQ multiplex PCR; TCRdb stores in-frame clones only, minus some. The sample holds millions of clones, around nine tenths seen once. This sample is drawn from a study of shared clonotypes between healthy human individuals. The rearrangement links TRBV4-3 to TRBJ2-1; 12 nucleotides align to TRBD2. The TCR originated in a young man in good health. Sequenced sample: naive CD4+ T cells sorted from blood. Subset reported: CD45RA+ positively selected. CDR3 sequence (DNA): TGCGCCAGCAGCCAGCTAGCGGGAGGGCCCCCGATCTTC. This encodes CASSQLAGGPPIF.